This paragraph reports one TCR beta chain. The sample belongs to a study of technical replicates of blood from a handful of donors. The CDR3 totals 16 residues. Germline lookup yields CDR1 MNHEY and CDR2 SVGAGI. The V segment lost 2 bases and the J segment 2 bases; nucleotides outside the gene matches: 2. Clones were sequenced by immunoSEQ multiplex PCR, and TCRdb holds only the in-frame ones, with some missing. The sample yields tens of thousands of clones, 91% seen once. Sequencing input: T cells isolated from PBMCs. The chain uses TRBV6-5 and TRBJ2-2, with 10 bases matching TRBD2. This sequence originates from a human donor in good health. Some clones in this sample may be carry-over from other donors' samples. CDR3 coding DNA: TGTGCCAGCAGTTACCTAGCGGGAGATAACACCGGGGAGCTGTTTTTT. Its translation is CASSYLAGDNTGELFF.